This T cell receptor (beta chain) was sequenced for a study of blood T cell repertoires in COVID-19. Study details: There were acute and convalescent COVID-19 samples, and they came from the United States, Italy and Spain.

The germline gives CDR1 SQVTM, CDR2 ANQGSEA. V lost 6 bases to trimming and J lost 3 bases; unmatched junction nucleotides: 13. The CDR3 is made up of 15 amino acids. How the authors handled the data: Quantification of nucleated cells was approximated via reference gene primer amplification. Profiled with immunoSEQ multiplex PCR; TCRdb holds only in-frame clones, not every one. That table is the source of V, J and clone size, and D and trimming were worked out from the DNA. Among over 200,000 clones, about nine tenths were seen once, and the ten largest hold about 6.5%. V and J are TRBV29-1 and TRBJ1-2; 7 nucleotides line up with TRBD1. This TCR was recovered from a man between 60 and 70 years old who had recovered from COVID-19. Material: peripheral blood. The CDR3 protein is CSVHTRGRGDYGYTF. CDR3 nucleotide sequence: TGCAGCGTCCACACCAGGGGCAGGGGGGACTATGGCTACACCTTC.